This T cell receptor beta chain emerged from a study of shared clonotypes between healthy human individuals. The table came from immunoSEQ multiplex PCR; TCRdb's copy has only in-frame clones and leaves some out. The sample lists around 1.1 million clones, about 80% occurring once. Unmatched junction bases numbered 13, after V lost 2 bases and J lost 6 bases. This CDR3 comprises 15 residues. The germline gives CDR1 GTSNPN, CDR2 SVGIG (reference sequence). The chain couples TRBV30 to TRBJ2-7; TRBD1 agrees at 7 bases. This TCR derives from a man aged 18 to 30 in good health. Some clones in this sample may be carry-over from other donors' samples. Sequencing was carried out using memory CD4+ T cells from PBMCs. The sample's subset: CD45RA-negative fraction. The DNA of the CDR3 is TGTGCCTGGAGTTATAGTGGGACAGTGGGTCGCGAGCAGTACTTC. It codes for CAWSYSGTVGREQYF.